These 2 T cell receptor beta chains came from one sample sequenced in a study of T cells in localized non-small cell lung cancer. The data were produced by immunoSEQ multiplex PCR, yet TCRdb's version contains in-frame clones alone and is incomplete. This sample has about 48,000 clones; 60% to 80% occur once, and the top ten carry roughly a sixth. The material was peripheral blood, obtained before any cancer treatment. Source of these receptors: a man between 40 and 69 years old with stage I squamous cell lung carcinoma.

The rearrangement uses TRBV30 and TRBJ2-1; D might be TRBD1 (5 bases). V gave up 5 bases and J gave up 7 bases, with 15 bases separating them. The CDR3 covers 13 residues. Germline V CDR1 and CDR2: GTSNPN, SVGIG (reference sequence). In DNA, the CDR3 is TGTGCCTGGCAGGGATTGGCTATTAATGAGCAGTTCTTC. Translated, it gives CAWQGLAINEQFF. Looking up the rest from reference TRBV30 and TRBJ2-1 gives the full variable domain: SQTIHQWPATLVQPVGSPLSLECTVEGTSNPNLYWYRQAAGRGLQLLFYSVGIGQISSEVPQNLSASRPQDRQFILSSKKLLLSDSGFYLCAWQGLAINEQFFGPGTRLTVL.

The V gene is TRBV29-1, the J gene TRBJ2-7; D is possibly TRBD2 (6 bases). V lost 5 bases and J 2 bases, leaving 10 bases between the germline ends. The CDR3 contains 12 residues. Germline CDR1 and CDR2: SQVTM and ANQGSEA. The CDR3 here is CSVRTGAYEQYF. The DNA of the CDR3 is TGCAGCGTTCGCACGGGGGCCTACGAGCAGTACTTC.